This T cell receptor (beta chain) was profiled in a study of blood T cell repertoires in COVID-19. At the level of the study: Acute and convalescent COVID-19 specimens originated in the United States, Italy and Spain. In each case, the material was cDNA or gDNA derived from T cells, B-cell-depleted T cells, or PBMCs.

Authors' analysis steps: How many nucleated cells were present was estimated from reference gene primer amplification. Repertoires were generated with immunoSEQ multiplex PCR, while TCRdb's copy carries only in-frame clones and drops some. Clonal size and the V and J genes are those of that table, whereas D and trimming came from the DNA. Of some 170,000 clones in the sample, 87% were seen once. V was cut by 1 base and J by 4 bases, with 10 bases left in between. The CDR3 spans 14 residues. CDR1 and CDR2 from the germline V gene are SGHTA and FQGNSA. The TCR comes from a woman aged 45-65 years with acute or convalescent COVID-19. Sequenced material: peripheral blood. V and J are TRBV7-2 and TRBJ1-2, with D possibly being TRBD1 (5 bases). For the CDR3, the DNA is TGTGCCAGCAGCTTAGGGAGGGGCCTCTATGGCTACACCTTC. Translation: CASSLGRGLYGYTF.